The rows below give T cell receptor beta chains drawn from one sample of a study of shared clonotypes between healthy human individuals. Produced via immunoSEQ multiplex PCR; TCRdb's table is partial and in-frame only. The repertoire holds over 1.4 million clones, with roughly 96% as singletons. Input material: naive CD4+ T cells sorted from blood. The receptors derive from a man aged 25-40 years in good health. The CDR3 runs from the conserved cysteine through the conserved F or W. A D gene is named only where the DNA matches it firmly. Where a row states a size, it is once, few, many or the class of an expanded clone; other rows omit it.

TGTGCCAGCAGTTTTAGGGACACCTATGGCTACACCTTC,CASSFRDTYGYTF,TRBV27,NA,TRBJ1-2,NA
TGTGCCAGCAGCTTGGAGGGGGTTTTCGCCGGGGAGCTGTTTTTT,CASSLEGVFAGELFF,TRBV5-4,NA,TRBJ2-2,once
TGTGCCAGTAGTATTGACAGGGTATTCCGAGAGACCCAGTACTTC,CASSIDRVFRETQYF,TRBV19,TRBD1,TRBJ2-5,NA
TGCGCCAGCAGCTTGGCTCGATCGGGGGACAGGGGCCGCAATGAGCAGTTCTTC,CASSLARSGDRGRNEQFF,TRBV5-1,TRBD1,TRBJ2-1,NA
TGCAGCGGGGGGAGATCCGGGGAGACCCAGTACTTC,CSGGRSGETQYF,TRBV29-1,NA,TRBJ2-5,NA
TGTGCCAGCAGCTTATCGACTAGCTTTGCAGATACGCAGTATTTT,CASSLSTSFADTQYF,TRBV7-3,TRBD2,TRBJ2-3,NA
TGTGCCAGCAGCTTAGAAAGCGGGAGGGCCAATCGACGCTACGAGCAGTACTTC,CASSLESGRANRRYEQYF,TRBV5-4,TRBD2,TRBJ2-7,NA
TGCAGCGTCGGGGACACGGTGGGGCAGTACTTC,CSVGDTVGQYF,TRBV29-1,NA,TRBJ2-7,NA
TGTGCCAGCACCCATTTGCGCGGGGCCCACAACACCGGGGAGCTGTTTTTT,CASTHLRGAHNTGELFF,TRBV2,NA,TRBJ2-2,NA
TGTGCCACCCGACTAGCGGTCACAGATACGCAGTATTTT,CATRLAVTDTQYF,TRBV6-5,TRBD2,TRBJ2-3,NA
TGCGCCAGCAGCAGACAGGGTGGTCAAGAGACCCAGTACTTC,CASSRQGGQETQYF,TRBV5-1,TRBD1,TRBJ2-5,NA
TGTGCCATCAGAGGGACAGGAGTGGGAGAGACCCAGTACTTC,CAIRGTGVGETQYF,TRBV10-3,TRBD1,TRBJ2-5,NA
TGTGCCAGCTCACCGTGGACCGGGGGCGCCTCTGGGGCCAACGTCCTGACTTTC,CASSPWTGGASGANVLTF,TRBV18,NA,TRBJ2-6,NA
TGTGCCAGCAGCGAAGCGGGAGGGAACACCGGGGAGCTGTTTTTT,CASSEAGGNTGELFF,TRBV25-1,TRBD2,TRBJ2-2,NA
TGCGCCAGCAGTGCGGGGGCAGATACGCAGTATTTT,CASSAGADTQYF,TRBV10-1,NA,TRBJ2-3,NA
TGTGCCAGCAGTTTATCCAGAGGCGGGAGGTCCTACAATGAGCAGTTCTTC,CASSLSRGGRSYNEQFF,TRBV27,TRBD2,TRBJ2-1,NA
TGTGCCAGCAGCCCTAGCGGGAGGGGCCAAGAGACCCAGTACTTC,CASSPSGRGQETQYF,TRBV7-3,TRBD2,TRBJ2-5,NA
TGTGCCAGCAGCTTGGTGCCAGGTGAAGCTTTCTTT,CASSLVPGEAFF,TRBV5-6,NA,TRBJ1-1,NA
TGCGCCAGCAGCTTGGCGGGAGCGGGCACCGGGGAGCTGTTTTTT,CASSLAGAGTGELFF,TRBV5-1,NA,TRBJ2-2,few
TGCGCCAGCAGTCCGACCTATAGGGAGACCCAGTACTTC,CASSPTYRETQYF,TRBV5-1,NA,TRBJ2-5,once
TGCAGCGCTGGACTAGCGGGCGGTTCCTACGAGCAGTACTTC,CSAGLAGGSYEQYF,TRBV29-1,TRBD2,TRBJ2-7,NA
TGCAGCGCCCGGACTACTGAAGAGACCCAGTACTTC,CSARTTEETQYF,TRBV29-1,NA,TRBJ2-5,NA
TGTGCCAGCAGTTTTTTAGGGGTTTCAGGGTCCGGGGCCAACGTCCTGACTTTC,CASSFLGVSGSGANVLTF,TRBV28,NA,TRBJ2-6,NA